The next 27 T cell receptor beta chains were all read from a single sample in a study of T cell responses to AZD1222 COVID-19 vaccine. Assay: immunoSEQ multiplex PCR; the TCRdb copy retains only in-frame clones and omits some. The sample has 250,000 to 300,000 clones, 90% to 95% seen once; the top ten hold roughly 0.6%. Sample: peripheral blood, taken 28 days after the second AZD1222 dose. These receptors originate from an adult who received the AZD1222 COVID-19 vaccine.

The CDR3 protein is CASSLGVAPTGELFF. The CDR3 DNA reads as TGCGCCAGCAGCTTGGGGGTGGCCCCCACCGGGGAGCTGTTTTTT. This chain joins TRBV5-1 and TRBJ2-2; D is unclear. Germline V CDR1 and CDR2: SGHRS, YFSETQ. This CDR3 comprises 15 residues. V lost 0 bases and J 4 bases, leaving 10 bases between the germline ends.

Comment on this clone: This same CDR3 is encoded by further DNA sequences in the sample. The V gene is TRBV28, the J gene TRBJ1-4; the D is unclear. CDR1 and CDR2 (germline): MDHEN, SYDVKM. V was trimmed by 2 bases and J by 8 bases, leaving 3 bases between them. The CDR3 length is 11 residues. This chain's CDR3 is CASSLREKLFF. The CDR3 nucleotides read TGTGCCAGCAGTTTAAGGGAAAAACTGTTTTTT.

The chain's CDR3 is CASSKWPGQLFF. CDR3 coding DNA: TGTGCCAGCAGCAAATGGCCCGGACAACTGTTTTTT. The chain couples TRBV27 to TRBJ1-4; D is undetermined. The CDR3 consists of 12 residues. Trimming took off 6 bases at V and 12 bases at J, with 14 bases between the two ends. Germline loops: CDR1 MNHEY, CDR2 SMNVEV (reference sequence).

The chain has TRBV10-2 and TRBJ1-4; 9 bases match TRBD1. Per the germline V gene, CDR1 is WSHSY and CDR2 is SAAADI. The CDR3 has 15 residues. V shed 3 bases and J 6 bases; nucleotides not matched to a gene: 5. CDR3 residues: CASSEEGQGYEKLFF. DNA for the CDR3: TGCGCCAGCAGTGAAGAGGGACAGGGATATGAAAAACTGTTTTTT.

The sample holds one count of this clone. The chain uses TRBV30 and TRBJ1-5; 12 bases line up with TRBD1. Germline V lookup: CDR1 GTSNPN, CDR2 SVGIG (reference sequence). V shed 1 base, J shed 5 bases, and the junction held 6 bases outside the gene matches. The CDR3 spans 16 residues. The CDR3 DNA follows: TGTGCCTGGAGTGCCCGGGGACAGGGGGCTTATCAGCCCCAGCATTTT. It yields the protein CAWSARGQGAYQPQHF.

The chain joins TRBV19 to TRBJ2-1; 11 bases are shared with TRBD2. This CDR3 comprises 15 residues. Trimming removed 11 bases from V and 10 bases from J; junction bases left unmatched: 16. Germline V gene data show CDR1 as LNHDA and CDR2 as SQIVND (reference sequence). The DNA of the CDR3 is TGTGCCGGACAGATTAGTAGCGGGAGGGCCCGGGAGCAGTTCTTC. It translates to CAGQISSGRAREQFF.

This clone was picked up a small number of times. This chain connects TRBV5-1 to TRBJ1-4; D may be TRBD1 (6 bases). This CDR3 contains 14 residues. The germline V gene encodes CDR1 SGHRS and CDR2 YFSETQ. V was cut by 0 bases and J by 8 bases, with 11 bases left in between. The CDR3 DNA reads TGCGCCAGCAGCTTGGAGGGGGGACGAGAAAAACTGTTTTTT. Residues: CASSLEGGREKLFF.

J is TRBJ1-1 and V is TRBV3-1 (or the pseudogene TRBV3-2); no definite D call. V gave up 0 bases and J gave up 7 bases, with 6 bases separating them. Germline assignment: CDR1 LGHDT and CDR2 YNNKEL (reference sequence). The CDR3 has 12 residues. The CDR3 DNA reads TGTGCCAGCAGCCAAGAAGGCTTTGAAGCTTTCTTT. Residues: CASSQEGFEAFF.

CDR3 region: CASSQISGGATGELFF. The DNA of the CDR3 is TGCGCCAGCAGCCAGATTAGCGGGGGGGCAACCGGGGAGCTGTTTTTT. This chain joins TRBV4-1 and TRBJ2-2, with 11 positions matching TRBD2. Trimming removed 3 bases from V and 5 bases from J; junction bases left unmatched: 5. The CDR3 extends over 16 amino acids. Germline V gene sequence: CDR1 MGHRA, CDR2 YSYEKL.

CDR3 sequence: CASSSSRGNTEAFF. For the CDR3, the DNA is TGTGCCAGCAGTTCCTCCCGAGGGAACACTGAAGCTTTCTTT. V is TRBV6-6 and J is TRBJ1-1; D remains unclear. In germline, CDR1 is MNHNY, CDR2 SVGAGI (reference sequence). The CDR3 runs 14 residues. V was clipped by 4 bases and J by 1 base, with 10 bases between them.

The rearrangement uses TRBV9 and TRBJ1-4, with a weak D call TRBD1 (5 bases). Between the trimmed V and J ends, which lost 3 bases and 8 bases, there was a span of 11 bases. Germline V gene data show CDR1 as SGDLS and CDR2 as YYNGEE. The CDR3 is 13 amino acids. The CDR3 DNA reads TGTGCCAGCAGCGGACCCCAGGGAGAAAAACTGTTTTTT. This translates into CASSGPQGEKLFF.

The chain uses TRBV24-1 and TRBJ2-2; D gene ambiguous. Germline assignment: CDR1 KGHDR and CDR2 SFDVKD. The CDR3 extends over 14 amino acids. V was trimmed by 6 bases and J by 4 bases, leaving 11 bases between them. The CDR3 sequence is CATSSEPSTGELFF. CDR3 sequence (DNA): TGTGCCACCAGTTCCGAGCCCAGCACCGGGGAGCTGTTTTTT.

This clone has only one observation. The rearrangement links TRBV10-3 to TRBJ2-3; possibly TRBD1 for D (5 bases). The CDR3 has 15 amino acids. V was cut by 6 bases and J by 1 base, with 14 bases left in between. The germline gives CDR1 ENHRY, CDR2 SYGVKD. This CDR3 is CAISPGVRGTDTQYF. The CDR3 DNA reads as TGTGCCATCAGCCCCGGCGTCAGGGGCACAGATACGCAGTATTTT.

The chain carries TRBV6-5 and TRBJ2-1; 7 bases are shared with TRBD2. This CDR3 has 12 residues. Germline trimming cut 10 bases from V and 6 bases from J; bases unmatched to any gene: 6. Germline CDR1 MNHEY, CDR2 SVGAGI. CDR3 in amino acids: CATTGRVNEQFF. CDR3 bases: TGTGCCACGACGGGGAGGGTCAATGAGCAGTTCTTC.

This chain uses TRBV4-3 with TRBJ2-1; D is unresolved. With 4 bases removed from V and 7 bases from J, the gap between germline ends came to 14 bases. Germline V gives CDR1 LGHNA, CDR2 YSLEER. The CDR3 spans 14 residues. CDR3 nucleotide sequence: TGCGCCAGCAGCCCCCGAACCGCCGGGAATGAGCAGTTCTTC. It encodes CASSPRTAGNEQFF.

The chain links TRBV18 to TRBJ2-3, with 7 bases matching TRBD1. CDR1 and CDR2 from the germline V gene are KGHSH and LQKENI. CDR3 length: 15 residues. The V gene end was trimmed by 3 bases and the J gene end by 6 bases; junction bases not matched to a gene: 9. The CDR3 region has the DNA TGTGCCAGCTCACCCCGTGAGGGGGCGAGGGATACGCAGTATTTT. Amino acid sequence: CASSPREGARDTQYF. Full variable domain (rest looked up from reference TRBV18 and TRBJ2-3): NAGVMQNPRHLVRRRGQEARLRCSPMKGHSHVYWYRQLPEEGLKFMVYLQKENIIDESGMPKERFSAEFPKEGPSILRIQQVVRGDSAAYFCASSPREGARDTQYFGPGTRLTVL.

The chain combines TRBV28 with TRBJ2-7; D is tentatively TRBD1 or TRBD2 (5 bases each). In germline, CDR1 is MDHEN, CDR2 SYDVKM. This CDR3 contains 14 residues. With 6 bases removed from V and 2 bases from J, the gap between germline ends came to 14 bases. In DNA form, the CDR3 reads TGTGCCAGCAGGGGTGGGACCGCTACCTACGAGCAGTACTTC. Encoded protein: CASRGGTATYEQYF.

The chain links TRBV14 to TRBJ2-7; D may be TRBD2 (5 bases). V was shortened by 4 bases and J by 2 bases, with 9 bases between the two germline ends. Per germline, CDR1 SGHDN and CDR2 FVKESK. The CDR3 has 13 amino acids. CDR3 sequence reads: CASSRGLAYEQYF. DNA for the CDR3: TGTGCCAGCAGCCGAGGACTGGCCTACGAGCAGTACTTC.

This rearrangement joins TRBV19 to TRBJ1-5; D is unresolved. Germline V gene lookup returns CDR1 LNHDA and CDR2 SQIVND (reference sequence). The CDR3 sequence is 14 residues long. V was pared by 4 bases and J by 0 bases, with 7 bases between. The CDR3 reads CASSKSYSNQPQHF. CDR3 nucleotide sequence: TGTGCCAGTAGTAAGTCGTATAGCAATCAGCCCCAGCATTTT.

The J gene is TRBJ1-6, the V gene TRBV6-5; 7 bases match TRBD1. Germline V gene data show CDR1 as MNHEY and CDR2 as SVGAGI. This CDR3 is built from 14 residues. The V segment lost 7 bases and the J segment 5 bases; nucleotides outside the gene matches: 5. The CDR3 DNA is TGTGCCAGCAACCCGGGACAGAATAATTCACCCCTCCACTTT. Protein: CASNPGQNNSPLHF.

J is TRBJ1-4 and V is TRBV29-1; no definite D call. This CDR3 has 14 residues. In germline, CDR1 is SQVTM, CDR2 ANQGSEA. The V end was cut by 7 bases, the J end by 8 bases, with 20 bases between. CDR3 loop: CSATLRGIGEKLFF. Here the CDR3 DNA reads TGCAGCGCCACCCTCCGAGGGATAGGCGAAAAACTGTTTTTT.

This sequence joins TRBV28 and TRBJ1-5, with a possible D match to TRBD1 (6 bases). CDR3 size: 16 residues. CDR1 and CDR2 (germline): MDHEN, SYDVKM. Between the trimmed V and J ends, which lost 5 bases and 6 bases, there was a span of 20 bases. Written as DNA, the CDR3 is TGTGCCAGCAGTCCCGTCGCAGGGGTGCTGCGTCAGCCCCAGCATTTT. It is translated as CASSPVAGVLRQPQHF.

This chain joins TRBV4-3 and TRBJ1-6, with D hard to call. V was cut by 0 bases and J by 0 bases, with 6 bases left in between. The V gene's germline CDR1 is LGHNA and CDR2 YSLEER. This CDR3 is built from 16 residues. DNA of the CDR3: TGCGCCAGCAGCCAAGATCCGAGCTCCTATAATTCACCCCTCCACTTT. Translation: CASSQDPSSYNSPLHF.

The V and J genes are TRBV6-2 or TRBV6-3 and TRBJ1-2; perhaps TRBD1 as D (5 bases). The length of the CDR3 is 16 residues. Per the germline V gene, CDR1 is MNHEY and CDR2 is SVGEGT. V was shortened by 2 bases and J by 0 bases, with 13 bases between the two germline ends. CDR3 bases: TGTGCCAGCAGTTACGTGGGGACGGCAGCTAACTATGGCTACACCTTC. Translating it yields CASSYVGTAANYGYTF.

The J gene is TRBJ1-5, the V gene TRBV7-9; 8 nucleotides agree with TRBD1. CDR1 and CDR2 (germline): SEHNR, FQNEAQ (reference sequence). The CDR3 is 13 residues long. Trimming took 5 bases from V and 7 from J; bases not matched to a gene: 4. The CDR3 region is CASSDRGGQPQHF. The CDR3 DNA follows: TGTGCCAGCAGCGACAGGGGCGGGCAGCCCCAGCATTTT.

This clone showed up just once. The chain carries TRBV10-2 and TRBJ2-1; TRBD2 matches at 9 bases. This CDR3 spans 15 amino acids. J was trimmed by 4 bases and V by 5 bases; bases with no gene match: 6. Germline assignment: CDR1 WSHSY and CDR2 SAAADI. CDR3 DNA sequence: TGCGCCAGCAGTCCTCTAGCGGGATCATACAATGAGCAGTTCTTC. Protein product: CASSPLAGSYNEQFF.

The chain employs TRBV6-5 and TRBJ2-1; D might be TRBD2 (5 bases). The CDR3 runs 15 residues. Germline V gene data show CDR1 as MNHEY and CDR2 as SVGAGI. V was shortened by 2 bases and J by 2 bases, with 10 bases between the two germline ends. DNA of the CDR3: TGTGCCAGCAGTTACGCGGGTGGAACCTACAATGAGCAGTTCTTC. It specifies CASSYAGGTYNEQFF.